Listed below are T cell receptor beta chains from one sample, sequenced in a study of CD8 T cells in Susac syndrome. TCRdb re-analysed the immunoSEQ multiplex PCR reads in MiXCR, keeping a single row per CDR3 protein. The sample has tens of thousands of distinct CDR3 sequences, nearly 96% seen once; the top ten hold around 0.11%. Material: CD4+ T cells from PBMCs. All receptors come from a human donor with multiple sclerosis. Both conserved end residues are part of each CDR3. The order of the fields is D gene, clone size, J gene, V gene, CDR3 DNA, CDR3 protein. D genes are given only for firm matches. Rows give clone size only sometimes, using once, few, many, or a class for an expanded clone.

>.|.|TRBJ1-6|TRBV10-3
TGTGCCATCAGTGAGTCTCTGGGGGCGAGAAATTCACCCCTCCACTTT
CAISESLGARNSPLHF
>.|.|TRBJ1-1|TRBV28
TGTGCCAGTAAAGGGGCCACTGAAGCTTTCTTT
CASKGATEAFF
>.|.|TRBJ2-5|TRBV29-1
TGCAGCGTTGGAGGGACGGCGGAGGTGGAGACCCAGTACTTC
CSVGGTAEVETQYF
>TRBD2|once|TRBJ2-5|TRBV3-1
TGTGCCAGCAGCCAAGTTTCGGGACTACCAAAAGAGACCCAGTACTTC
CASSQVSGLPKETQYF
>TRBD1|.|TRBJ2-7|TRBV5-1
TGCGCCAGCAGACCGACAGGGGCTCACGAGCAGTACTTC
CASRPTGAHEQYF
>TRBD1|.|TRBJ2-7|TRBV11-1
TGTGCCAGCAGCTTAGGACAGGGGGCCTCCTACGAGCAGTACTTC
CASSLGQGASYEQYF
>.|.|TRBJ2-1|TRBV27
TGTGCCAGCAGTCTCCGGGGCGGGGGCGGTGAGCAGTTCTTC
CASSLRGGGGEQFF
>TRBD2|.|TRBJ2-7|TRBV20-1
TGCAGTGCTAGAGGGTCTGGTCTAGCGGGGTGGTACGAGCAGTACTTC
CSARGSGLAGWYEQYF
>.|.|TRBJ2-7|TRBV30
TGTGCCTGGAGTGAGGGGAGGTACGAGCAGTACTTC
CAWSEGRYEQYF
>.|.|TRBJ1-2|TRBV20-1
TGCAGTGCTAGTACTTCCGGGACCTCTAACTATGGCTACACCTTC
CSASTSGTSNYGYTF
>.|once|TRBJ1-6|TRBV5-1
TGCGCCAGCAGCCCCCAGGGAGTTAATTCACCCCTCCACTTT
CASSPQGVNSPLHF
>.|once|TRBJ2-3|TRBV2
TGTGCCAGCAGTCCGAATCAGGGCACAGATACGCAGTATTTT
CASSPNQGTDTQYF
>.|.|TRBJ2-7|TRBV11-2
TGTGCCAGCAGTCCACTAACCGGGAGTTCCTACGAGCAGTACTTC
CASSPLTGSSYEQYF
>TRBD2|.|TRBJ2-5|TRBV29-1
TGCAGCGTTGAGTTAGCGGGGAACCAAGAGACCCAGTACTTC
CSVELAGNQETQYF
>.|.|TRBJ2-5|TRBV6-6
TGTGCCAGCAGTTACTCTCTTGAGACCCAGTACTTC
CASSYSLETQYF
>.|.|TRBJ2-7|TRBV12-3/TRBV12-4
TGTGCCAGCAGCCCCCGAAGGGCCTACTCCTACGAGCAGTACTTC
CASSPRRAYSYEQYF
>.|.|TRBJ1-1|TRBV27
TGTGCCAGCAGTTTATATAAACAGAGCACTGAAGCTTTCTTT
CASSLYKQSTEAFF
>TRBD1|.|TRBJ2-7|TRBV7-8
TGTGCCAGCAGCTTAGGCGGACAGGTCTACGAGCAGTACTTC
CASSLGGQVYEQYF
>.|.|TRBJ1-6|TRBV18
TGTGCCAGCTCACCAGGCAGGCGGCCCGAAAGCTCCTATAATTCACCCCTCCACTTT
CASSPGRRPESSYNSPLHF
>TRBD1|.|TRBJ2-1|TRBV19
TGTGCCAGTAGTCAGGACAGGGGTGGGAATGAGCAGTTCTTC
CASSQDRGGNEQFF
>TRBD1|.|TRBJ2-7|TRBV30
TGTGCCTGGGCCCCGAGACAGGGCGAGCAGTACTTC
CAWAPRQGEQYF
>.|.|TRBJ1-2|TRBV29-1
TGCAGCGTTGAAGATCCGGCAGGGAGGAACTATGGCTACACCTTC
CSVEDPAGRNYGYTF
>.|.|TRBJ1-1|TRBV20-1
TGCAGTGCTAGAGTATCAGGGGCCGGCAGGAACACTGAAGCTTTCTTT
CSARVSGAGRNTEAFF
>TRBD2|once|TRBJ2-3|TRBV7-9
TGTGCCAGCAGTTCCCCGGGACTAGCGGGGGGGCGTAGCACAGATACGCAGTATTTT
CASSSPGLAGGRSTDTQYF
>.|once|TRBJ2-3|TRBV12-3/TRBV12-4
TGTGCCAGCAGTTTAAGGGGTCTTCGGAAACACACAGATACGCAGTATTTT
CASSLRGLRKHTDTQYF
>TRBD2|.|TRBJ2-3|TRBV7-2
TGTGCCAGCAGCCAGCGGGGGGATTTCACAGATACGCAGTATTTT
CASSQRGDFTDTQYF
>.|.|TRBJ2-7|TRBV30
TGTGCCTGGATCACTCAGGGAGGCTCCTACGAGCAGTACTTC
CAWITQGGSYEQYF
>TRBD1|.|TRBJ2-5|TRBV9
TGTGCCAGCAGCGCCGCCCGACAGGGCTTGCAGACCCAGTACTTC
CASSAARQGLQTQYF
>.|.|TRBJ2-5|TRBV30
TGTGCCTGGAATAAAGGAACGCAACCTTGGGAGACCCAGTACTTC
CAWNKGTQPWETQYF
>.|.|TRBJ1-6|TRBV14
TGTGCCAGCAGCCAACTACAGTATAATTCACCCCTCCACTTT
CASSQLQYNSPLHF
>.|once|TRBJ2-7|TRBV24-1
TGTGCCACCAGTGATCCGCGCAGGGCCTACGAGCAGTACTTC
CATSDPRRAYEQYF
>.|.|TRBJ1-5|TRBV3-1
TGTGCCAGCAGCCAAGCCCAGGGCGGGCAGCCCCAGCATTTT
CASSQAQGGQPQHF
>TRBD2|.|TRBJ2-5|TRBV20-1
TGCAGTGCTGACGGGACTAGCCAAGAGACCCAGTACTTC
CSADGTSQETQYF
>.|.|TRBJ2-7|TRBV4-3
TGCGCCAGCAGCCAAGCTTCTTTCGTCGGTGGAAGCTCCTACGAGCAGTACTTC
CASSQASFVGGSSYEQYF
>.|.|TRBJ1-1|TRBV5-1
TGCGCCAGCAGCGGAGGGACACTGAACACTGAAGCTTTCTTT
CASSGGTLNTEAFF
>.|.|TRBJ1-5|TRBV12-3/TRBV12-4
TGTGCCAGCAGTCCCCTCTTGGGGCCCCAGCATTTT
CASSPLLGPQHF
>.|.|TRBJ1-2|TRBV29-1
TGCAGCGTTGAAGCGATCAAGACGGATCAGGGAGGCTACACCTTC
CSVEAIKTDQGGYTF
>.|.|TRBJ1-2|TRBV20-1
TGCAGTGCTGCCGAGCGCGGGGGACGTAGAAACTATGGCTACACCTTC
CSAAERGGRRNYGYTF
>.|.|TRBJ1-4|TRBV3-1
TGTGCCAGCAGCGACGGGGGGAGCTTTAATGAAAAACTGTTTTTT
CASSDGGSFNEKLFF
>TRBD2|.|TRBJ2-5|TRBV12-3/TRBV12-4
TGTGCCAGCAGTTCCAGCGGGGGGGCCGGTGGGACCCAGTACTTC
CASSSSGGAGGTQYF
>.|.|TRBJ1-5|TRBV20-1
TGCAGTGCTAGGGGGACGAGCCCTGATCAGCCCCAGCATTTT
CSARGTSPDQPQHF
>.|.|TRBJ1-2|TRBV20-1
TGCAGTGCTAGAGATTTTGTCAGGTCCCAGAATGGCTACACCTTC
CSARDFVRSQNGYTF
>.|.|TRBJ2-5|TRBV15
TGTGCCACCAGCCGGTACAGTGTCGGGGGAGAGACCCAGTACTTC
CATSRYSVGGETQYF
>.|.|TRBJ2-3|TRBV2
TGTGCCAGCTGCGCTAGCGCTAGCACAGATACGCAGTATTTT
CASCASASTDTQYF
>.|.|TRBJ1-5|TRBV28
TGTGCCAGCAGTTTATACAGGACGAATAGCAATCAGCCCCAGCATTTT
CASSLYRTNSNQPQHF
>TRBD1|.|TRBJ2-3|TRBV4-2
TGTGCCAGCAGCACCCGGACAGGTCCAGATACGCAGTATTTT
CASSTRTGPDTQYF
>TRBD2|.|TRBJ2-3|TRBV7-2
TGTGCCAGCAGCTTAAAAACCCGACTAGCGGGGGCCGGGATAGATACGCAGTATTTT
CASSLKTRLAGAGIDTQYF
>TRBD1|.|TRBJ2-7|TRBV12-3/TRBV12-4
TGTGCCAGCAGGCCCCGTCCCGGGACAGGACCGGACGAGCAGTACTTC
CASRPRPGTGPDEQYF
>.|.|TRBJ1-1|TRBV6-6
TGTGCTACCGCTGCAGCCCCCCGGGGTGAAGCTTTCTTT
CATAAAPRGEAFF
>.|.|TRBJ1-6|TRBV3-1
TGTGCCAGCAGCCAATATACTAATTCACCCCTCCACTTT
CASSQYTNSPLHF
>.|.|TRBJ1-4|TRBV15
TGTGCCACCAACAGAGGACCCAACGAAAAACTGTTTTTT
CATNRGPNEKLFF
>.|.|TRBJ2-5|TRBV7-9
TGTGCCAGCAGCTCGGCCGGGGGCGGGAAGACCCAGTACTTC
CASSSAGGGKTQYF
>TRBD2|.|TRBJ2-2|TRBV27
TGTGCCAGCAGCGGACGGGAGGGGGGCACCGGGGAGCTGTTTTTT
CASSGREGGTGELFF